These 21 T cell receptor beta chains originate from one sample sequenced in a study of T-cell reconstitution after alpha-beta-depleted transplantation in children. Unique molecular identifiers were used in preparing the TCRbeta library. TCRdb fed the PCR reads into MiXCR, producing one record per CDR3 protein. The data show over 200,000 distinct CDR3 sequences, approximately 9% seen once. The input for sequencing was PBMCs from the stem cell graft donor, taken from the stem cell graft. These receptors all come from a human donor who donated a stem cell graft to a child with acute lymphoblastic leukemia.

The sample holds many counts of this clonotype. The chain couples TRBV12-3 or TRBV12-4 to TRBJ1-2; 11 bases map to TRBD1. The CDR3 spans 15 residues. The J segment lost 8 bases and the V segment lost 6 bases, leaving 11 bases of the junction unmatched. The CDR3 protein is CASRRVTDRGLGYTF. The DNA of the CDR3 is TGTGCCAGCAGGCGAGTAACGGACAGGGGGCTAGGCTACACCTTC.

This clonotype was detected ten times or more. The CDR3 sequence: CAWSVQGLAKNIQYF. The CDR3 DNA follows: TGTGCCTGGAGTGTACAGGGATTAGCCAAAAACATTCAGTACTTC. The chain recombines TRBV30 with TRBJ2-4; TRBD1 is a possible D gene (6 bases). The ends were cut back, 0 bases at V and 0 bases at J, with 9 bases in the middle. The CDR3 runs to 15 residues. The germline V gene encodes CDR1 GTSNPN and CDR2 SVGIG (reference sequence).

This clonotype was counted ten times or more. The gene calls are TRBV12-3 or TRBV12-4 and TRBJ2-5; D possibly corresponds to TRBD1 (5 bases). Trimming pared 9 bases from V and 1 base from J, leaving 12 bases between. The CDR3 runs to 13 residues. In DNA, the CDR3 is TGTGCCAGTTTTCCCCAGGGCCAAGAGACCCAGTACTTC. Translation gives CASFPQGQETQYF.

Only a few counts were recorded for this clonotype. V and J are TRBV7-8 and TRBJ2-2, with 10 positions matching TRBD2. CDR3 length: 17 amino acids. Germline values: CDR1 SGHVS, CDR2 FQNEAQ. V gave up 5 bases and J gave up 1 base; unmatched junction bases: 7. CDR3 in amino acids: CASSVLPSGGNTGELFF. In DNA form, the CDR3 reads TGTGCCAGCAGCGTCCTCCCTAGCGGGGGGAACACCGGGGAGCTGTTTTTT.

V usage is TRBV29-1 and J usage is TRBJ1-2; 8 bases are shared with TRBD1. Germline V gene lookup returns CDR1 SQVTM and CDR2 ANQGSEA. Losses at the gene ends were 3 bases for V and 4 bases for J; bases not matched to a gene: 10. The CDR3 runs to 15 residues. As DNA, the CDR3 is TGCAGCGTTGACGGCCTGCAGGGGGCTGTCTATGGCTACACCTTC. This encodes CSVDGLQGAVYGYTF. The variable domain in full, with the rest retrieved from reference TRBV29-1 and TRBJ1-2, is SAVISQKPSRDICQRGTSLTIQCQVDSQVTMMFWYRQQPGQSLTLIATANQGSEATYESGFVIDKFPISRPNLTFSTLTVSNMSPEDSSIYLCSVDGLQGAVYGYTFGSGTRLTVV.

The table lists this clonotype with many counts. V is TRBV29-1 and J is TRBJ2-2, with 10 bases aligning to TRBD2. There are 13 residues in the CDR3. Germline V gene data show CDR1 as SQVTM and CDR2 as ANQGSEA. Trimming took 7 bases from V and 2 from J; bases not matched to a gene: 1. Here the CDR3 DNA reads TGCAGCGGGACTAGCGGAAACACCGGGGAGCTGTTTTTT. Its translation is CSGTSGNTGELFF.

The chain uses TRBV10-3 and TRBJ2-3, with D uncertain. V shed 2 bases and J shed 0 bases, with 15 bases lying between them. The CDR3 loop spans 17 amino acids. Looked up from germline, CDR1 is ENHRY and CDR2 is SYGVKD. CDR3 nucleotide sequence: TGTGCCATCAGTGAGCCTGAGGACCCCGCTAGCACAGATACGCAGTATTTT. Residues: CAISEPEDPASTDTQYF.

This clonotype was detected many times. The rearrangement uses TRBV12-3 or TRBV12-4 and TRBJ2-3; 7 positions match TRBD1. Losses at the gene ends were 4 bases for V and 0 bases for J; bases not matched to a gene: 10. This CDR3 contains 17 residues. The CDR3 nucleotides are TGTGCCAGCAGTTATGATACGGGACAGACTAGCACAGATACGCAGTATTTT. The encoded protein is CASSYDTGQTSTDTQYF.

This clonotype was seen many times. The CDR3 bases are TGTGCCAGCAGTTACACTAGCGGGGGAGGGACCCAGTACTTC. Protein sequence: CASSYTSGGGTQYF. The V and J genes are TRBV6-5 and TRBJ2-5; 11 bases agree with TRBD2. This CDR3 is built from 14 residues. In germline, CDR1 is MNHEY, CDR2 SVGAGI. With 2 bases clipped from V and 7 bases from J, the junction kept 3 bases outside the gene matches.

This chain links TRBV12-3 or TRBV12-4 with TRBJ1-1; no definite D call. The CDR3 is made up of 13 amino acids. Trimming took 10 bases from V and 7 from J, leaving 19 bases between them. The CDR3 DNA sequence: TGTGCCACTACCCCAAGCCCGTTAAATGAAGCTTTCTTT. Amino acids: CATTPSPLNEAFF.

CDR3 bases: TGCAGTGCGCAACAGGGGAAGGGAGCAGATACGCAGTATTTT. Encoded protein: CSAQQGKGADTQYF. The chain recombines TRBV20-1 with TRBJ2-3; TRBD1 agrees at 7 bases. This CDR3 comprises 14 residues. CDR1 and CDR2 (germline): DFQATT, SNEGSKA (reference sequence). V lost 6 bases, J lost 4 bases, and 10 bases stayed unmatched.

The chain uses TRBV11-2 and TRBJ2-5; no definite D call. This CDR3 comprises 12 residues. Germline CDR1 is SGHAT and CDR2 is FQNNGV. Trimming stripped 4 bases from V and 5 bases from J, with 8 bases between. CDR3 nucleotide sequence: TGTGCCAGCAGCTCCGGGCTGGAGACCCAGTACTTC. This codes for CASSSGLETQYF.

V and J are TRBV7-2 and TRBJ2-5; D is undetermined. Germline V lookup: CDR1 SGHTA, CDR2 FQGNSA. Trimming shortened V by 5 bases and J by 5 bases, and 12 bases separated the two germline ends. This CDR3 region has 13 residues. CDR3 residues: CASSDPMGETQYF. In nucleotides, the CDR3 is TGTGCCAGCAGCGATCCTATGGGGGAGACCCAGTACTTC.

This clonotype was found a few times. CDR3: CASSRGTGGTDTQYF. Written as DNA, the CDR3 is TGTGCCAGTAGTAGGGGGACAGGAGGCACAGATACGCAGTATTTT. The genes are TRBV19 and TRBJ2-3, with TRBD1 matching over 8 bases. Trimming removed 4 bases from V and 1 base from J; junction bases left unmatched: 4. Germline CDR1 LNHDA, CDR2 SQIVND (reference sequence). The CDR3 contains 15 residues.

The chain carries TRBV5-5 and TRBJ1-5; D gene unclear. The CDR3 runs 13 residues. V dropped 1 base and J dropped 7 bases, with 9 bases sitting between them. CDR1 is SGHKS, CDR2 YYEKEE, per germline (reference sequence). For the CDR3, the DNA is TGTGCCAGCAGCTTGTTTACGGACCAGCCCCAGCATTTT. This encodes CASSLFTDQPQHF.

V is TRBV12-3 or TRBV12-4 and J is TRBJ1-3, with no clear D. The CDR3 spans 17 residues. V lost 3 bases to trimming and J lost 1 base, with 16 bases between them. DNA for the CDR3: TGTGCCAGCAGTTTCGGGCCATGGGGAGGTTCTGGAAACACCATATATTTT. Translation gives CASSFGPWGGSGNTIYF.

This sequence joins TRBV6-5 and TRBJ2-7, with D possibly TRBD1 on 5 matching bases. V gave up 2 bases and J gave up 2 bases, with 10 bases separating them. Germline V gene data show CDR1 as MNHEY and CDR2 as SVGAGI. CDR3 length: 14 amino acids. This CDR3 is CASSYVRVPYEQYF. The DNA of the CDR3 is TGTGCCAGCAGTTACGTCAGGGTCCCCTACGAGCAGTACTTC.

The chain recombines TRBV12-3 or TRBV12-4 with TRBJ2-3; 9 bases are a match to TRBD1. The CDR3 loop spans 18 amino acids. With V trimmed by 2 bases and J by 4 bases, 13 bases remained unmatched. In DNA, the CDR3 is TGTGCCAGCAGTTTAACTCTAACCGGGGACAGGGCGGCAGATACGCAGTATTTT. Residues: CASSLTLTGDRAADTQYF.

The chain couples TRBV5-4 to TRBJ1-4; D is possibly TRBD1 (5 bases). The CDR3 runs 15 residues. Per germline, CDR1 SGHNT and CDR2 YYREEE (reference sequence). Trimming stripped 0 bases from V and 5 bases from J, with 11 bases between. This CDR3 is CASSLDGAFNEKLFF. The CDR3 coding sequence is TGTGCCAGCAGCTTGGACGGGGCCTTCAATGAAAAACTGTTTTTT.

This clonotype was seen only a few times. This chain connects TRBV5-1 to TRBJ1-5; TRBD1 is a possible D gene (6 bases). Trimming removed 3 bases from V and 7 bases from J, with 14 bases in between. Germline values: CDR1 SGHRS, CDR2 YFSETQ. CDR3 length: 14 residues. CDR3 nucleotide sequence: TGCGCCAGCAGCTGGTCAGGGGAGGGACAGCCCCAGCATTTT. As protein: CASSWSGEGQPQHF. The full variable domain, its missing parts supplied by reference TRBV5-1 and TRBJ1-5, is KAGVTQTPRYLIKTRGQQVTLSCSPISGHRSVSWYQQTPGQGLQFLFEYFSETQRNKGNFPGRFSGRQFSNSRSEMNVSTLELGDSALYLCASSWSGEGQPQHFGDGTRLSIL.

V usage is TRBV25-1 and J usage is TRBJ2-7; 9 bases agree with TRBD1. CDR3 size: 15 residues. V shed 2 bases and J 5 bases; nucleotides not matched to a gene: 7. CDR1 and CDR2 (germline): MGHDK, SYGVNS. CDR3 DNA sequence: TGTGCCAGCAGTGAAGAGGGACAGGGTCAGGACGAGCAGTACTTC. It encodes CASSEEGQGQDEQYF.